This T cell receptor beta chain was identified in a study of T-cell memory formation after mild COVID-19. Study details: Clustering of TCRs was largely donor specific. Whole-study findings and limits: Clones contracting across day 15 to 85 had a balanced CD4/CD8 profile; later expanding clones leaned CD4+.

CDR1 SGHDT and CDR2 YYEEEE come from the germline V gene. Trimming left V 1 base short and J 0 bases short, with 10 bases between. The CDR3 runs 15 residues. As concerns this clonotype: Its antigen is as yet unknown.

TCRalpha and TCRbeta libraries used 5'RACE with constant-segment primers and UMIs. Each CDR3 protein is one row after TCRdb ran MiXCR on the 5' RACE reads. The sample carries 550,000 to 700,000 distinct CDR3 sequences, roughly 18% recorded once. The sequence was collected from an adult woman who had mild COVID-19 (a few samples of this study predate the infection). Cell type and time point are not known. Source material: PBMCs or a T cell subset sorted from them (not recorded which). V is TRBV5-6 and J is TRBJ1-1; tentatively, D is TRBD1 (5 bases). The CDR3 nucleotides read TGTGCCAGCAGCTTGTGGGCAGGGATGAACACTGAAGCTTTCTTT. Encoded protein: CASSLWAGMNTEAFF.